A single sample is the source of the 25 T cell receptor beta chains below, sequenced in a study of T-cell memory formation after mild COVID-19. TCRdb recomputed calls from the 5' RACE reads with MiXCR, one row per CDR3 protein. The sample contains 300,000 to 400,000 distinct CDR3 sequences, 25% to 30% of which appear only once. Material: PBMCs or a T cell subset sorted from them (not recorded which). Receptors were obtained from an adult woman who had mild COVID-19 (a few samples of this study predate the infection). Cell type and time point are not known.

This clonotype showed up just a few times. V usage is TRBV14 and J usage is TRBJ2-7, with unresolved D. Germline CDR1 reads SGHDN; CDR2 reads FVKESK. V was shortened by 2 bases and J by 1 base, with 12 bases between the two germline ends. The CDR3 extends over 15 amino acids. The CDR3 coding sequence is TGTGCCAGCAGCCAATTCGGGCCCTTTTCCTACGAGCAGTACTTC. Its translation is CASSQFGPFSYEQYF.

The V gene is TRBV15, the J gene TRBJ2-3, with D possibly matching TRBD2 (5 bases). The CDR3 spans 16 residues. The V end lost 2 bases, the J end lost 0 bases, and 12 bases lay between the germline ends. Germline V gives CDR1 LNHNV, CDR2 YYDKDF (reference sequence). The CDR3 loop is CATSRTLEGSTDTQYF. In DNA form, the CDR3 reads TGTGCCACCAGCAGAACGCTTGAGGGTAGCACAGATACGCAGTATTTT.

This clonotype has only a few counts. This chain links TRBV12-3 or TRBV12-4 with TRBJ2-1; D may be TRBD2 (7 bases). Trimming cost V 4 bases and J 6 bases, with 22 bases left between them. This CDR3 is 17 amino acids long. The CDR3 region is CASSSPLPGGRSNEQFF. CDR3 DNA sequence: TGTGCCAGCAGTTCCCCGCTTCCGGGGGGCCGGAGCAATGAGCAGTTCTTC.

This clonotype was observed a few times. The V gene is TRBV15, the J gene TRBJ2-5, with D maybe TRBD1 (5 bases). CDR3 size: 16 residues. CDR1 LNHNV and CDR2 YYDKDF come from the germline V gene (reference sequence). V was cut by 0 bases and J by 4 bases, with 15 bases left in between. Written as DNA, the CDR3 is TGTGCCACCAGCAGAGACTCTGGCAGGGTTGGAGAGACCCAGTACTTC. Amino acids: CATSRDSGRVGETQYF.

Points on this clonotype: The CDR3 end shows no conserved phenylalanine or tryptophan, and so a read error is likely. No DNA is shown, since the ends of the CDR3 on it are uncertain; the CDR3 is the one TCRdb lists. The rearrangement uses TRBV12-3 or TRBV12-4 and TRBJ1-1. The CDR3 is 11 residues long, ends included. CDR3 region: CASSLGRHSSL.

This clonotype was seen only a few times. The chain joins TRBV7-9 to TRBJ2-6, with 7 bases that match TRBD1. The CDR3 runs to 15 residues. From germline, CDR1 is SEHNR and CDR2 FQNEAQ (reference sequence). This CDR3 is CSQQGTSSGANVLTF. Written as DNA, the CDR3 is TGTTCTCAACAGGGGACATCCTCTGGGGCCAACGTCCTGACTTTC.

This clonotype was recorded at least ten times. This chain joins TRBV5-6 and TRBJ2-3; D uncertain. Germline CDR1 reads SGHDT; CDR2 reads YYEEEE. The CDR3 consists of 13 residues. Trimming cost V 5 bases and J 3 bases, with 10 bases left between them. Here the CDR3 DNA reads TGTGCCAGCAGGCCGGTTCAGACAGATACGCAGTATTTT. It encodes CASRPVQTDTQYF.

This clonotype was found a few times. The CDR3 loop is CASSPSATGSYEQYF. In nucleotides, the CDR3 is TGTGCCAGCAGCCCCTCAGCGACCGGCTCTTACGAGCAGTACTTC. The V gene is TRBV7-9, the J gene TRBJ2-7; D remains unclear. The germline CDR1 and CDR2 sequences are SEHNR and FQNEAQ (reference sequence). V lost 5 bases to trimming and J lost 4 bases, with 18 bases between them. The CDR3 is made up of 15 amino acids.

The V call is TRBV3-1, the J call TRBJ2-2, with 8 positions matching TRBD1. The V segment lost 1 base and the J segment 4 bases; nucleotides outside the gene matches: 5. The CDR3 is 16 residues long. From germline, CDR1 is LGHDT and CDR2 YNNKEL (reference sequence). The CDR3 DNA sequence: TGTGCCAGCAGCCAAGCCCCCGGGACAGGCACCGGGGAGCTGTTTTTT. This sequence encodes CASSQAPGTGTGELFF.

This chain joins TRBV10-3 and TRBJ1-2; D is perhaps TRBD1 (6 bases). CDR1 and CDR2 (germline): ENHRY, SYGVKD. The CDR3 loop spans 16 amino acids. The germline V and J ends were trimmed by 6 bases and 6 bases, with 23 bases remaining between them. The CDR3 sequence: CAIRASVFTGKNGYTF. The CDR3 DNA reads as TGTGCCATCAGAGCGTCCGTTTTTACAGGGAAGAATGGCTACACCTTC.

The chain uses TRBV7-6 and TRBJ1-2; D is unclear. Trimming took 5 bases from V and 4 from J, leaving 14 bases between them. Per germline, CDR1 SGHVS and CDR2 FNYEAQ. This CDR3 region has 14 residues. The DNA for the CDR3 is TGTGCCAGCAGCCGGACGGCGGTGAGCTATGGCTACACCTTC. Amino acids: CASSRTAVSYGYTF.

This chain uses TRBV27 with TRBJ2-1; no firm D call. Trimming left V 3 bases short and J 5 bases short, with 8 bases between. The germline V gene has CDR1 MNHEY and CDR2 SMNVEV (reference sequence). This CDR3 contains 13 residues. CDR3 coding DNA: TGTGCCAGCAGTTTTTTTGACAACAATGAGCAGTTCTTC. It yields the protein CASSFFDNNEQFF.

The chain combines TRBV7-8 with TRBJ2-7; 7 nucleotides agree with TRBD1. Looked up from germline, CDR1 is SGHVS and CDR2 is FQNEAQ. V lost 5 bases and J lost 6; bases outside the gene matches: 7. This CDR3 is 13 amino acids long. CDR3: CASSTPDRVEQYF. The CDR3 DNA follows: TGTGCCAGCAGCACCCCCGACAGGGTCGAGCAGTACTTC.

This clonotype was seen ten or more times. The DNA of the CDR3 is TGTGCCAGCATGGCGGGACTAGCTTCGAGCAATGAGCAGTTCTTC. It codes for CASMAGLASSNEQFF. The chain couples TRBV12-3 or TRBV12-4 to TRBJ2-1, with 9 bases that match TRBD2. CDR3 length equals 15 residues. Trimming removed 7 bases from V and 6 bases from J; junction bases left unmatched: 10.

This clonotype occurred a few times. The chain is built from TRBV12-3 or TRBV12-4 and TRBJ2-3; TRBD2 aligns across 12 bases. Trimming removed 5 bases from V and 5 bases from J; junction bases left unmatched: 5. This CDR3 is built from 15 residues. This chain's CDR3 is CASSDGTSGLDTQYF. As DNA, the CDR3 is TGTGCCAGCAGTGACGGGACTAGCGGGCTAGATACGCAGTATTTT.

This clonotype was detected a few times. For the CDR3, the DNA is TGTGCCAGCAGTAGTACAGGGAACGGCTACACCTTC. It yields the protein CASSSTGNGYTF. The chain employs TRBV6-5 and TRBJ1-2; tentatively, D is TRBD1 (6 bases). Looked up from germline, CDR1 is MNHEY and CDR2 is SVGAGI. V lost 5 bases and J 8 bases, leaving 12 bases between the germline ends. The CDR3 covers 12 residues.

This clonotype was found a few times. The rearrangement uses TRBV5-1 and TRBJ2-1; maybe TRBD1 (6 bases). CDR3 length equals 13 residues. Germline CDR1 is SGHRS and CDR2 is YFSETQ. The V and J ends lost 7 bases and 3 bases respectively, with 11 bases between them. As DNA, the CDR3 is TGCGCCAGCCGCCGGGACATCTACAATGAGCAGTTCTTC. This encodes CASRRDIYNEQFF.

The rearrangement links TRBV12-3 or TRBV12-4 to TRBJ1-4; tentative D call: TRBD1 (5 bases). The V end was cut by 4 bases, the J end by 10 bases, with 13 bases between. The CDR3 runs 13 residues. CDR3 nucleotide sequence: TGTGCCAGCAGTTCGGGGCTGGGGGGAAAACTGTTTTTT. As protein: CASSSGLGGKLFF.

The chain links TRBV5-1 to TRBJ2-3; the D gene is possibly TRBD2 (6 bases). The germline V gene encodes CDR1 SGHRS and CDR2 YFSETQ. V lost 4 bases to trimming and J lost 0 bases, with 9 bases between them. This CDR3 is 14 amino acids long. In DNA form, the CDR3 reads TGCGCCAGCAGCGGAGGGGACAGCACAGATACGCAGTATTTT. Amino acid sequence: CASSGGDSTDTQYF. Complete variable domain (other parts from reference TRBV5-1 and TRBJ2-3): KAGVTQTPRYLIKTRGQQVTLSCSPISGHRSVSWYQQTPGQGLQFLFEYFSETQRNKGNFPGRFSGRQFSNSRSEMNVSTLELGDSALYLCASSGGDSTDTQYFGPGTRLTVL.

V gene TRBV7-6 combines with J gene TRBJ1-1, with D unclear. From germline, CDR1 is SGHVS and CDR2 FNYEAQ. The CDR3 runs to 15 residues. V was cut by 2 bases and J by 0 bases, with 10 bases left in between. The CDR3 region is CASSLLLSVNTEAFF. In DNA, the CDR3 is TGTGCCAGCAGCTTACTCTTATCGGTGAACACTGAAGCTTTCTTT.

This clonotype occurred once. The chain is built from TRBV12-3 or TRBV12-4 and TRBJ2-7, with D possibly called TRBD1 or TRBD2 (7 bases each). The germline V and J ends were trimmed by 9 bases and 4 bases, with 19 bases remaining between them. This CDR3 comprises 14 residues. In nucleotides, the CDR3 is TGTGCCAGTAAGCCGGGACTACAGGGGTACGAGCAGTACTTC. It yields the protein CASKPGLQGYEQYF.

The chain carries TRBV4-1 and TRBJ1-2; no clear D gene. The CDR3 has 17 amino acids. V lost 4 bases to trimming and J lost 3 bases, with 21 bases between them. The germline V gene encodes CDR1 MGHRA and CDR2 YSYEKL. Here the CDR3 reads CASSRLVVDLRDYGYTF. The CDR3 DNA reads TGCGCCAGCAGCCGCCTAGTGGTGGACCTGCGGGACTATGGCTACACCTTC.

This clonotype was detected only a few times. The chain recombines TRBV24-1 with TRBJ2-1; 9 positions agree with TRBD1. Germline CDR1 and CDR2: KGHDR and SFDVKD. The CDR3 totals 14 residues. J was trimmed by 9 bases and V by 4 bases; bases with no gene match: 6. The CDR3: CATSDSTGGGEQFF. Here the CDR3 DNA reads TGTGCCACCAGTGACTCGACAGGGGGAGGTGAGCAGTTCTTC.

This clonotype was observed at least ten times. The V call is TRBV7-8, the J call TRBJ2-3; D gene uncertain. V gave up 0 bases and J gave up 3 bases, with 4 bases separating them. The length of the CDR3 is 13 residues. Germline V gives CDR1 SGHVS, CDR2 FQNEAQ. This chain's CDR3 is CASSLARTDTQYF. The DNA for the CDR3 is TGTGCCAGCAGCTTAGCGAGGACAGATACGCAGTATTTT.

This sequence joins TRBV4-3 and TRBJ2-7; 7 bases are a match to TRBD2. The J segment lost 2 bases and the V segment lost 4 bases, leaving 5 bases of the junction unmatched. The CDR3 contains 14 residues. Per germline, CDR1 LGHNA and CDR2 YSLEER. CDR3: CASSRLLAAYEQYF. The CDR3 DNA reads TGCGCCAGCAGCCGCCTTCTAGCGGCCTACGAGCAGTACTTC.